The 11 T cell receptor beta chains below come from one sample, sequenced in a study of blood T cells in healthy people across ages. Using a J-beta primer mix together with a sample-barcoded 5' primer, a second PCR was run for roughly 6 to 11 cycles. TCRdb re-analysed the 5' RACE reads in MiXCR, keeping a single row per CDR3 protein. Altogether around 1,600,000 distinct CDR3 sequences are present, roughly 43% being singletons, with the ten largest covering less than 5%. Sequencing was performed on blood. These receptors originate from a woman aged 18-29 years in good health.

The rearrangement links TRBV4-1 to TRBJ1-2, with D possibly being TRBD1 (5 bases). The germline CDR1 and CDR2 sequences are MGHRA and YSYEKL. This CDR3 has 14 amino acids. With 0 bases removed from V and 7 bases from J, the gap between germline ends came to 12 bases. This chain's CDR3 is CASSQDRAGSGYTF. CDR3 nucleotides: TGCGCCAGCAGCCAAGACCGGGCAGGGAGTGGCTACACCTTC.

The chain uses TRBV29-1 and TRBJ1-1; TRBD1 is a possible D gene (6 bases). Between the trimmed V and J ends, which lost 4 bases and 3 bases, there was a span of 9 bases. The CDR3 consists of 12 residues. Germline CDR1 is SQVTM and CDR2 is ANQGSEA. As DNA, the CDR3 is TGCAGCGTTGCACAGGGAGACACTGAAGCTTTCTTT. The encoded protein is CSVAQGDTEAFF.

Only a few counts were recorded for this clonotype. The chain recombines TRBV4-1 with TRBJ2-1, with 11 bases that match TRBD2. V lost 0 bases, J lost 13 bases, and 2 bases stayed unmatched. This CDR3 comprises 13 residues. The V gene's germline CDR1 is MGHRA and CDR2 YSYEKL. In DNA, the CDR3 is TGCGCCAGCAGCCAAGATACTAGCGGGAGACAGTTCTTC. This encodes CASSQDTSGRQFF.

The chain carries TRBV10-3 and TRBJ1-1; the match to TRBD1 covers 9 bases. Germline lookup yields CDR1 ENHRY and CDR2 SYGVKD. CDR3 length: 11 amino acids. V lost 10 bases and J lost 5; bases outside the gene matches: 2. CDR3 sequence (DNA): TGTGCCACGACAGGGGGAACTGAAGCTTTCTTT. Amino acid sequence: CATTGGTEAFF.

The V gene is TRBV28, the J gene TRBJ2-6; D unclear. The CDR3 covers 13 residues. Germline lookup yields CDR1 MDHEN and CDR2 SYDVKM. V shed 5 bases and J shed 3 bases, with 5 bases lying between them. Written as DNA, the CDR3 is TGTGCCAGCAGTCGTAATGGGGCCAACGTCCTGACTTTC. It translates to CASSRNGANVLTF.

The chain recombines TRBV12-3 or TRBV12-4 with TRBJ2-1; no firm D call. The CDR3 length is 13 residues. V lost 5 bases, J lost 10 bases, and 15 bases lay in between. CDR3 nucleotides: TGTGCCAGCAGTGACGAGGTTGGGGTAGAGCAGTTCTTC. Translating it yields CASSDEVGVEQFF.

The CDR3 spells CASRRRVTEAFF. The CDR3 coding sequence is TGTGCCAGCAGGCGCAGGGTCACTGAAGCTTTCTTT. This sequence joins TRBV7-9 and TRBJ1-1; tentatively, D is TRBD1 (5 bases). V dropped 6 bases and J dropped 4 bases, with 9 bases sitting between them. This CDR3 spans 12 amino acids. Germline loops: CDR1 SEHNR, CDR2 FQNEAQ (reference sequence).

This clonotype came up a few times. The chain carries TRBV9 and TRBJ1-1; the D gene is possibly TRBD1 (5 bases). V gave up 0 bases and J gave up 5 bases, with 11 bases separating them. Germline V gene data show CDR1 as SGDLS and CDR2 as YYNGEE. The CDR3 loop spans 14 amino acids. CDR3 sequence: CASSVGGSETEAFF. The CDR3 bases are TGTGCCAGCAGCGTAGGGGGGAGTGAGACTGAAGCTTTCTTT.

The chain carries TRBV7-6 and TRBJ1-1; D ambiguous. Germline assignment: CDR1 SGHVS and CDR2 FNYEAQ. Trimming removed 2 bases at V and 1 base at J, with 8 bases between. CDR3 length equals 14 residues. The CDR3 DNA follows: TGTGCCAGCAGCTTATTACCGACGAACACTGAAGCTTTCTTT. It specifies CASSLLPTNTEAFF.

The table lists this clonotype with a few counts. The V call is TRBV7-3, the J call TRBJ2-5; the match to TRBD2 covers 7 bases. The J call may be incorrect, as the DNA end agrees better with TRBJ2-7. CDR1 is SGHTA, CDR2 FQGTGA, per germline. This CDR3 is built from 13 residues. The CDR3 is CASSFSGNDEQYF. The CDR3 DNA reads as TGTGCCAGCAGTTTCAGCGGGAACGACGAGCAGTACTTC.

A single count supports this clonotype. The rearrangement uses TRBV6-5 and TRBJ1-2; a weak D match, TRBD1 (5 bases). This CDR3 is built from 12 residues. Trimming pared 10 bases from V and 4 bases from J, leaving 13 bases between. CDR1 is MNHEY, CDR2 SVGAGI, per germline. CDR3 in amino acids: CATLEGIYGYTF. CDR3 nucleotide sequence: TGTGCCACCCTAGAGGGGATCTATGGCTACACCTTC.